This T cell receptor (beta chain) was retrieved from a study of regulatory T cells in long-lasting Graves disease. Study results and caveats: Samples came from peripheral blood alone, without thyroid tissue.

Researchers made TCR beta libraries by using iRepertoire HTBI primers and running Arm-PCR on CDR3 regions. Authors' methods: Across the samples, identification revealed about 62 TRBV and over 12 TRBJ segments. One entry per CDR3 protein, called by TCRdb with MiXCR from the multiplex PCR reads. The V and J calls come from TCRdb's annotation, not from the publication. The sample gives roughly 520,000 distinct CDR3 sequences, 12% of which show up once; roughly 8.2% is in the top ten. The CDR3 covers 15 residues. Germline V gene data show CDR1 as SNHLY and CDR2 as FYNNEI. Trimming took off 7 bases at V and 0 bases at J, with 13 bases between the two ends. The time point denotes: newly diagnosed GD, antithyroid drugs for less than 3 months. The TCR library was prepared using RNA isolated from PBMCs. Patients were enrolled at an endocrinology department in Xi'an, China. In this sample, this clonotype turned up many times. Its target is unknown.

The same sample was also used in a study of T cells in Graves' hyperthyroidism and ophthalmopathy.

Source: peripheral blood mononuclear cells (PBMCs), taken at new diagnosis, from a patient treated with antithyroid drugs. The chain employs TRBV2 and TRBJ1-5; the D is unclear. The source of this sequence is a woman aged 25-40 years with Graves disease. As DNA, the CDR3 is TGTGCCAGCACCTCAGAGAAGGGTAGCAATCAGCCCCAGCATTTT. Its protein product is CASTSEKGSNQPQHF. Full variable domain (remainder filled in from reference TRBV2 and TRBJ1-5): EPEVTQTPSHQVTQMGQEVILRCVPISNHLYFYWYRQILGQKVEFLVSFYNNEISEKSEIFDDQFSVERPDGSNFTLKIRSTKLEDSAMYFCASTSEKGSNQPQHFGDGTRLSIL.